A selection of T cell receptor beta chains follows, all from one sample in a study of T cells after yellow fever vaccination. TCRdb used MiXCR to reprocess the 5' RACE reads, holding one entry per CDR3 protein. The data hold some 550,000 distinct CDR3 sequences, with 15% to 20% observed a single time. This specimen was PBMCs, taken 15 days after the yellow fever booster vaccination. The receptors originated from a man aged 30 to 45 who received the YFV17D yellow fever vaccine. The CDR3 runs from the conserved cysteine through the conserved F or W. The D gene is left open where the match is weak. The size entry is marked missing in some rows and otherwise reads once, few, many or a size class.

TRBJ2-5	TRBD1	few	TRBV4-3	CASSQLGDRAQETQYF	TGCGCCAGCAGCCAACTAGGCGACAGGGCTCAAGAGACCCAGTACTTC
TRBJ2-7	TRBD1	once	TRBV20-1	CSARGDRGGGYEQYF	TGCAGTGCTAGAGGGGACAGGGGTGGGGGCTACGAGCAGTACTTC
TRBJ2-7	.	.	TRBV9	CASSVVGGSSEQYF	TGTGCCAGCAGCGTAGTAGGAGGGTCCTCTGAGCAGTACTTC
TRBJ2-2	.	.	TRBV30	CASGEGPGELFF	TGTGCCTCCGGGGAAGGTCCCGGGGAGCTGTTTTTT
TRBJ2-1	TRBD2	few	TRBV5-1	CASLIGTSGRRYNEQFF	TGCGCCAGCCTAATCGGGACTAGCGGGAGACGCTACAATGAGCAGTTCTTC
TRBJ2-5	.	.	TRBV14	CASSQGGLETQYF	TGTGCCAGCAGCCAGGGGGGACTAGAGACCCAGTACTTC
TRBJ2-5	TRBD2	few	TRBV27	CASNTPGTSGGRF	TGTGCCAGCAACACTCCTGGGACTAGCGGGGGGAGATTC
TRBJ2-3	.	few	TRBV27	CASAPLESDTQYF	TGTGCCAGCGCACCCCTGGAATCAGATACGCAGTATTTT
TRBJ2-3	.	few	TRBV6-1	CASRGLRSGDTQYF	TGTGCCAGCAGAGGCCTACGTTCGGGTGATACGCAGTATTTT
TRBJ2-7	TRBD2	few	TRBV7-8	CASSLLIAGVVNEQYF	TGTGCCAGCAGCTTATTAATAGCGGGAGTAGTCAACGAGCAGTACTTC
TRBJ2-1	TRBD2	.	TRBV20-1	CSARGSGSSVAEQFF	TGCAGTGCTAGGGGTAGCGGGAGCAGTGTAGCTGAGCAGTTCTTC
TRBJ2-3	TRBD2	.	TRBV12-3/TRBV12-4	CASSFSSGTSDTQYF	TGTGCCAGCAGTTTTTCTAGCGGGACATCAGATACGCAGTATTTT
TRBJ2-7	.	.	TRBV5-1	CASSAGTSPLYEQYF	TGCGCCAGCAGCGCCGGGACAAGTCCTCTCTACGAGCAGTACTTC
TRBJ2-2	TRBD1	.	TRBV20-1	CSAKGQGTGELFF	TGCAGTGCTAAAGGACAGGGGACCGGGGAGCTGTTTTTT
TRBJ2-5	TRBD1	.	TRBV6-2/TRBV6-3	CASRPAGRGETQYF	TGTGCCAGCAGACCCGCGGGCAGGGGGGAGACCCAGTACTTC
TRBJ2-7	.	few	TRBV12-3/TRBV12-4	CASNMGGEQYF	TGTGCCAGCAACATGGGGGGAGAGCAGTACTTC
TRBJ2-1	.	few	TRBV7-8	CASSLARLGFNEQFF	TGTGCCAGCAGCTTAGCGAGGTTGGGGTTCAATGAGCAGTTCTTC
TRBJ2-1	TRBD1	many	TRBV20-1	CSASFPGQSMHEQFF	TGCAGTGCTAGCTTTCCGGGACAGAGTATGCATGAGCAGTTCTTC
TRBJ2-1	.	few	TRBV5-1	CASRVAASGNEQFF	TGCGCCAGCAGGGTAGCGGCCTCTGGGAATGAGCAGTTCTTC
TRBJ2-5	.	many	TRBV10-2	CASSVSQETQYF	TGCGCCAGCAGTGTCTCCCAAGAGACCCAGTACTTC
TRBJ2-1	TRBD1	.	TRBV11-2	CASSSGGNEQFF	TGTGCCAGCAGCTCAGGGGGCAATGAGCAGTTCTTC
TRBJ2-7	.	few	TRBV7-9	CASSLVGQSYEQYF	TGTGCCAGCAGCTTAGTAGGGCAGTCCTACGAGCAGTACTTC
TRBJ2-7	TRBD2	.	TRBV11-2	CASSLDRSSGIPYEQYF	TGTGCCAGCAGCTTAGACCGGTCTAGCGGGATTCCCTACGAGCAGTACTTC
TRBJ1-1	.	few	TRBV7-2	CASSSSRTTEAFF	TGTGCCAGCAGCTCGTCGAGGACTACTGAAGCTTTCTTT
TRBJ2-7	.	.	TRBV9	CASSVEGYSYEQYF	TGTGCCAGCAGCGTAGAAGGTTACTCCTACGAGCAGTACTTC
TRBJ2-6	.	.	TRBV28	CASSSQTGPSGANVLTF	TGTGCCAGCAGTTCCCAGACAGGCCCCTCTGGGGCCAACGTCCTGACTTTC
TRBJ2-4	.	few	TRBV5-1	CASSSGGTTKNIQYF	TGCGCCAGCAGCTCTGGCGGCACCACCAAAAACATTCAGTACTTC
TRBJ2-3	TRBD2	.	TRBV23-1	CASSQSKGTSVLHTDTQDF	TGCGCCAGCAGTCAATCGAAAGGGACTAGCGTCCTACACACAGATACGCAGGATTTT
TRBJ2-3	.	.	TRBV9	CASSVAVAPSTDTQYF	TGTGCCAGCAGCGTAGCGGTAGCGCCAAGCACAGATACGCAGTATTTT
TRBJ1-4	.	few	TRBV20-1	CSPFPDGYNEKLFF	TGCAGTCCCTTTCCCGACGGATATAATGAAAAACTGTTTTTT
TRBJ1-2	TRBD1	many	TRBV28	CASEGQGRVYGYTF	TGTGCCAGCGAGGGACAGGGGAGGGTTTATGGCTACACCTTC
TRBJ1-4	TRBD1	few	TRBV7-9	CASSHGQGQDEKLFF	TGTGCCAGCAGCCACGGACAGGGGCAGGATGAAAAACTGTTTTTT
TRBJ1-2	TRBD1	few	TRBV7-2	CASSLRTGEDYGYTF	TGTGCCAGCAGCTTACGGACAGGGGAGGACTATGGCTACACCTTC
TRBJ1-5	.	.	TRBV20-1	CSARDRGLNNQPQHF	TGCAGTGCTAGAGATAGGGGATTAAACAATCAGCCCCAGCATTTT
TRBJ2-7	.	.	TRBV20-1	CSARDSSDYEQYF	TGCAGTGCTAGAGATTCTAGCGACTACGAGCAGTACTTC
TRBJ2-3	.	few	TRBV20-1	CRGDTQYF	TGCAGGGGGGATACGCAGTATTTT
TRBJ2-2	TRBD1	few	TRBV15	CATGRDRVSGELFF	TGTGCCACGGGTAGGGACAGGGTTTCCGGGGAGCTGTTTTTT